These T cell receptor beta chains were read from a single sample in a study of vaccination effects on CD4 cells after COVID-19. TCRdb's table, derived via immunoSEQ multiplex PCR, lists solely in-frame clones and lacks some. The sample includes 70,000 to 75,000 clones, approximately 72% seen only once; the top ten take 3.5% to 4.5%. Antigen specificity for these receptors is unknown. The starting material was CD4+ T cells from PBMCs cultured with HCoV-OC43 spike peptides, obtained before COVID-19 vaccination. These receptors all stem from a human donor who received a COVID-19 vaccine. Both conserved end residues are part of each CDR3. D genes are given only for firm matches. The size entry is marked missing in some rows and otherwise reads once, few, many or a size class.

cdr3_aa,cdr3_nt,d_call,clone_size,j_call,v_call
CASSQVPDTQYF,TGTGCCAGCAGCCAAGTACCCGATACGCAGTATTTT,.,.,TRBJ2-3,TRBV3-1/TRBV3-2
CATSEASGGSYNEQFF,TGTGCCACCAGTGAGGCTAGCGGGGGGTCTTACAATGAGCAGTTCTTC,TRBD2,once,TRBJ2-1,TRBV24-1
CASSLGGGAIGGELFF,TGTGCCAGCAGCTTAGGCGGGGGGGCAATCGGCGGGGAGCTGTTTTTT,TRBD2,.,TRBJ2-2,TRBV11-2
CASNLEGGLSSGANVLTF,TGTGCCAGTAACTTAGAAGGAGGTCTGAGCTCTGGGGCCAACGTCCTGACTTTC,.,.,TRBJ2-6,TRBV19
CASSLAGAPDTQYF,TGTGCCAGCAGCTTAGCGGGAGCCCCAGATACGCAGTATTTT,.,.,TRBJ2-3,TRBV7-8
CASNGGGGDQPQHF,TGTGCCAGTAATGGAGGAGGTGGGGATCAGCCCCAGCATTTT,.,few,TRBJ1-5,TRBV19
CASSFGDYTEAFF,TGTGCCAGCAGCTTCGGGGATTACACTGAAGCTTTCTTT,.,.,TRBJ1-1,TRBV7-3
CASSLSLNYGYTF,TGTGCCAGCAGTTTATCCCTGAACTATGGCTACACCTTC,.,.,TRBJ1-2,TRBV27
CASSQHSPPMLF,TGTGCCAGCAGCCAACACTCCCCGCCAATGCTCTTC,.,.,TRBJ2-1,TRBV3-1/TRBV3-2
CASSRGGLFNEQFF,TGTGCCAGCAGTCGGGGGGGTCTTTTTAATGAGCAGTTCTTC,TRBD2,.,TRBJ2-1,TRBV6-5
CASSQVRGFNTEAFF,TGTGCCAGCAGCCAAGTTCGAGGGTTTAACACTGAAGCTTTCTTT,.,.,TRBJ1-1,TRBV14
CASRREGTGDSPLHF,TGTGCCAGCAGGAGAGAGGGGACAGGGGATTCACCCCTCCACTTT,TRBD1,.,TRBJ1-6,TRBV6-6
CASSFPDRGETQYF,TGTGCCAGCAGCTTCCCAGACAGGGGAGAGACCCAGTACTTC,TRBD1,few,TRBJ2-5,TRBV7-2
CASSPTPPTSNTEAFF,TGTGCCAGCTCACCAACCCCGCCAACCTCGAACACTGAAGCTTTCTTT,.,.,TRBJ1-1,TRBV18
CASSLWGTSSGNTIYF,TGCGCCAGCAGCTTATGGGGGACATCCTCTGGAAACACCATATATTTT,.,.,TRBJ1-3,TRBV5-1
CASSPVLTGRGKTQYF,TGTGCCAGCAGCCCAGTACTTACTGGGCGGGGGAAGACCCAGTACTTC,TRBD2,.,TRBJ2-5,TRBV11-2